These 20 T cell receptor beta chains came from one sample sequenced in a study of T cell changes during pregnancy in multiple sclerosis. Assay used: immunoSEQ multiplex PCR; TCRdb lists only in-frame clones, some missing. The sample carries about 92,000 clones, around 93% recorded once. This specimen consisted of peripheral blood, obtained in the third trimester of pregnancy. Every receptor here comes from a female donor with multiple sclerosis, enrolled in a pregnancy study.

V usage is TRBV9 and J usage is TRBJ2-7; possibly TRBD2 for D (5 bases). The CDR3 is made up of 15 amino acids. From germline, CDR1 is SGDLS and CDR2 YYNGEE. V was clipped by 2 bases and J by 7 bases, with 19 bases between them. The CDR3 sequence: CASSVAGGGVGEQYF. The CDR3 DNA follows: TGTGCCAGCAGCGTGGCTGGCGGAGGAGTGGGAGAGCAGTACTTC.

The chain uses TRBV7-8 and TRBJ2-7; TRBD1 agrees at 10 bases. Germline V gene lookup returns CDR1 SGHVS and CDR2 FQNEAQ. This CDR3 comprises 15 residues. The V segment lost 2 bases and the J segment 6 bases; nucleotides outside the gene matches: 7. CDR3 in amino acids: CASSLLGDRGTEQYF. CDR3 nucleotides: TGTGCCAGCAGCTTATTGGGGGACAGGGGAACCGAGCAGTACTTC.

This clone was found once. The chain couples TRBV4-1 to TRBJ2-2; 8 nucleotides match TRBD2. Germline CDR1 and CDR2: MGHRA and YSYEKL. The CDR3 contains 16 residues. Losses at the gene ends were 4 bases for V and 2 bases for J; bases not matched to a gene: 6. The CDR3 sequence is CASSPWTSLNTGELFF. The CDR3 bases are TGCGCCAGCAGCCCCTGGACTAGCCTCAACACCGGGGAGCTGTTTTTT.

The V gene is TRBV28, the J gene TRBJ2-7, with 8 nucleotides matching TRBD2. Germline CDR1 is MDHEN and CDR2 is SYDVKM. Trimming cost V 5 bases and J 0 bases; bases outside gene matches: 6. The CDR3 is 15 residues long. CDR3 sequence reads: CASSPQSGSSYEQYF. DNA for the CDR3: TGTGCCAGCAGTCCCCAAAGCGGGAGCTCCTACGAGCAGTACTTC.

The J gene is TRBJ1-5, the V gene TRBV5-6, with D perhaps matching TRBD1 (6 bases). V was pared by 0 bases and J by 2 bases, with 12 bases between. CDR3 size: 16 residues. In germline, CDR1 is SGHDT, CDR2 YYEEEE. The CDR3 spells CASSLEGVVGNQPQHF. For the CDR3, the DNA is TGTGCCAGCAGCTTGGAGGGGGTTGTCGGCAATCAGCCCCAGCATTTT. Looking up the rest from reference TRBV5-6 and TRBJ1-5 gives the full variable domain: DAGVTQSPTHLIKTRGQQVTLRCSPKSGHDTVSWYQQALGQGPQFIFQYYEEEERQRGNFPDRFSGHQFPNYSSELNVNALLLGDSALYLCASSLEGVVGNQPQHFGDGTRLSIL.

The chain joins TRBV30 to TRBJ2-3; 13 nucleotides line up with TRBD2. Trimming cost V 5 bases and J 0 bases; bases outside gene matches: 5. There are 16 residues in the CDR3. In germline, CDR1 is GTSNPN, CDR2 SVGIG (reference sequence). CDR3 protein: CAWARTSGSSTDTQYF. The CDR3 DNA is TGTGCCTGGGCCCGGACTAGCGGGAGTAGCACAGATACGCAGTATTTT.

The genes are TRBV14 and TRBJ2-1, with TRBD2 matching 8 bases. Trimming removed 2 bases from V and 0 bases from J; junction bases left unmatched: 3. Germline V CDR1 and CDR2: SGHDN, FVKESK. The CDR3 spans 16 residues. CDR3 protein: CASSQHSGSSYNEQFF. The DNA of the CDR3 is TGTGCCAGCAGCCAACACAGCGGGAGCTCCTACAATGAGCAGTTCTTC.

In this sample, this clone turned up a few times. The J gene is TRBJ1-1, the V gene TRBV27; D is possibly TRBD1 (5 bases). The germline V gene has CDR1 MNHEY and CDR2 SMNVEV (reference sequence). The V and J ends lost 6 bases and 5 bases respectively, with 13 bases between them. This CDR3 region has 13 residues. CDR3 residues: CASSTQGATEAFF. The CDR3 DNA reads as TGTGCCAGCAGCACTCAGGGTGCTACTGAAGCTTTCTTT.

V usage is TRBV7-2 and J usage is TRBJ1-2; D uncertain. The CDR3 runs to 15 residues. Trimming shortened V by 2 bases and J by 0 bases, and 10 bases separated the two germline ends. Germline-derived CDR1 and CDR2 are SGHTA and FQGNSA. The CDR3 sequence is CASSLTVLSNYGYTF. CDR3 DNA sequence: TGTGCCAGCAGCTTAACAGTTCTCTCTAACTATGGCTACACCTTC. The whole variable domain, remainder taken from reference TRBV7-2 and TRBJ1-2, is GAGVSQSPSNKVTEKGKDVELRCDPISGHTALYWYRQSLGQGLEFLIYFQGNSAPDKSGLPSDRFSAERTGGSVSTLTIQRTQQEDSAVYLCASSLTVLSNYGYTFGSGTRLTVV.

This clone appeared a single time. V and J are TRBV7-2 and TRBJ2-3; weak D call: TRBD2 (5 bases). Germline values: CDR1 SGHTA, CDR2 FQGNSA. The CDR3 extends over 15 amino acids. Trimming pared 0 bases from V and 1 base from J, leaving 8 bases between. The DNA of the CDR3 is TGTGCCAGCAGCTTAGCGGGAGCCCGCACAGATACGCAGTATTTT. The encoded protein is CASSLAGARTDTQYF. The variable domain in full, with the rest retrieved from reference TRBV7-2 and TRBJ2-3, is GAGVSQSPSNKVTEKGKDVELRCDPISGHTALYWYRQSLGQGLEFLIYFQGNSAPDKSGLPSDRFSAERTGGSVSTLTIQRTQQEDSAVYLCASSLAGARTDTQYFGPGTRLTVL.

The chain is built from TRBV5-6 and TRBJ1-2; no definite D call. The CDR3 has 14 residues. Between the trimmed V and J ends, which lost 4 bases and 8 bases, there was a span of 18 bases. Germline V CDR1 and CDR2: SGHDT, YYEEEE. CDR3 amino acids: CASSPKTPRKGYTF. The DNA for the CDR3 is TGTGCCAGCAGCCCCAAGACACCACGCAAAGGCTACACCTTC.

Only a few counts were recorded for this clone. The chain combines TRBV29-1 with TRBJ1-1; weak D call: TRBD1 (6 bases). This CDR3 has 12 amino acids. Between the trimmed V and J ends, which lost 3 bases and 7 bases, there was a span of 12 bases. Germline values: CDR1 SQVTM, CDR2 ANQGSEA. CDR3 nucleotides: TGCAGCGTTGACGGGGGGCACGGTGAAGCTTTCTTT. It encodes CSVDGGHGEAFF. The variable domain in full, completed from reference TRBV29-1 and TRBJ1-1, reads SAVISQKPSRDICQRGTSLTIQCQVDSQVTMMFWYRQQPGQSLTLIATANQGSEATYESGFVIDKFPISRPNLTFSTLTVSNMSPEDSSIYLCSVDGGHGEAFFGQGTRLTVV.

The rearrangement joins TRBV5-6 to TRBJ1-4, with a tentative D call TRBD1 (6 bases). Germline loops: CDR1 SGHDT, CDR2 YYEEEE. The CDR3 extends over 14 amino acids. V was pared by 2 bases and J by 7 bases, with 12 bases between. The CDR3 region has the DNA TGTGCCAGCAGCTTTCAGGGGCCTCGTGAAAAACTGTTTTTT. Amino acids: CASSFQGPREKLFF.

The CDR3 protein is CASNRRTSGSPPDTQYF. The CDR3 DNA follows: TGTGCCAGCAACCGGAGGACTAGCGGGAGCCCCCCGGATACGCAGTATTTT. The chain couples TRBV2 to TRBJ2-3; 13 bases are shared with TRBD2. V lost 7 bases to trimming and J lost 6 bases; unmatched junction nucleotides: 13. CDR1 is SNHLY, CDR2 FYNNEI, per germline. The CDR3 is 17 residues long.

The chain joins TRBV11-2 to TRBJ2-5; 10 nucleotides line up with TRBD2. The germline CDR1 and CDR2 sequences are SGHAT and FQNNGV. J was trimmed by 4 bases and V by 5 bases; bases with no gene match: 4. The CDR3 is 14 amino acids. The CDR3 coding sequence is TGTGCCAGCAGCCCGGGACTAGCGTCAGAGACCCAGTACTTC. Encoded protein: CASSPGLASETQYF.

The chain's CDR3 is CASSLGSGTSGYEQYF. The CDR3, as DNA: TGTGCCAGCAGCTTAGGCAGTGGGACTAGCGGATACGAGCAGTACTTC. The chain uses TRBV7-6 and TRBJ2-7; 11 nucleotides line up with TRBD2. The CDR3 extends over 16 amino acids. Germline V CDR1 and CDR2: SGHVS, FNYEAQ. The junction had 6 bases not matched to a gene; V was cut back by 1 base and J by 4 bases.

J is TRBJ1-1 and V is TRBV28, with TRBD1 matching over 8 bases. CDR1 and CDR2 from the germline V gene are MDHEN and SYDVKM. With V trimmed by 5 bases and J by 7 bases, 3 bases remained unmatched. CDR3 length equals 12 residues. CDR3 loop: CASSTGQGEAFF. CDR3 sequence (DNA): TGTGCCAGCAGTACTGGACAGGGTGAAGCTTTCTTT. The variable domain in full, with the rest retrieved from reference TRBV28 and TRBJ1-1, is DVKVTQSSRYLVKRTGEKVFLECVQDMDHENMFWYRQDPGLGLRLIYFSYDVKMKEKGDIPEGYSVSREKKERFSLILESASTNQTSMYLCASSTGQGEAFFGQGTRLTVV.

In the case of this clone: The sample carries other DNA sequences with the same CDR3. V gene TRBV6-5 combines with J gene TRBJ1-5; weak D call: TRBD1 (5 bases). CDR3 length equals 15 residues. V lost 6 bases and J 0 bases, leaving 12 bases between the germline ends. In germline, CDR1 is MNHEY, CDR2 SVGAGI. The CDR3 nucleotides read TGTGCCAGCAGGATCAGGGTTTATAGCAATCAGCCCCAGCATTTT. Amino acid sequence: CASRIRVYSNQPQHF.

The gene calls are TRBV29-1 and TRBJ2-1; D perhaps matches TRBD1 (7 bases). The CDR3 consists of 13 residues. V lost 7 bases to trimming and J lost 4 bases, with 14 bases between them. Germline V CDR1 and CDR2: SQVTM, ANQGSEA. This chain's CDR3 is CSAQGGPYNEQFF. The CDR3 DNA follows: TGCAGCGCGCAGGGGGGCCCTTACAATGAGCAGTTCTTC.

The chain joins TRBV15 to TRBJ2-6; D is perhaps TRBD1 (6 bases). The CDR3 loop spans 19 amino acids. Germline values: CDR1 LNHNV, CDR2 YYDKDF (reference sequence). V was clipped by 1 base and J by 0 bases, with 16 bases between them. CDR3 nucleotides: TGTGCCACCAGCAGAGTTTGGGACACCCCATTCTCTGGGGCCAACGTCCTGACTTTC. Its protein product is CATSRVWDTPFSGANVLTF.